Each of the 24 T cell receptor beta chains below was sequenced from the same sample in a study of blood T cell repertoires in COVID-19. Here immunoSEQ multiplex PCR was the method, and the copy in TCRdb shows in-frame clones only, minus some. The repertoire holds 100,000 or so clones, with approximately 80% as singletons. Sequences were obtained from peripheral blood. Every receptor here comes from an elderly woman with acute or convalescent COVID-19.

The V gene is TRBV7-9, the J gene TRBJ2-1, with a tentative D call TRBD2 (6 bases). Germline CDR1 is SEHNR and CDR2 is FQNEAQ (reference sequence). V lost 3 bases and J lost 2, with 14 bases in between. CDR3 length equals 16 residues. The CDR3, as DNA: TGTGCCAGCAGCTTTACCGGGACTGGTCCCTACAATGAGCAGTTCTTC. Encoded protein: CASSFTGTGPYNEQFF.

This chain links TRBV5-1 with TRBJ2-2, with 8 bases lining up with TRBD1. The germline gives CDR1 SGHRS, CDR2 YFSETQ. The CDR3 consists of 15 residues. V shed 5 bases and J 5 bases; nucleotides not matched to a gene: 8. The CDR3 loop reads CASRPGGAGTGELFF. CDR3 bases: TGCGCCAGCAGGCCAGGGGGCGCGGGTACCGGGGAGCTGTTTTTT.

CDR3: CASSLGQGNYGYTF. The DNA of the CDR3 is TGTGCCAGCAGCCTAGGACAGGGCAACTATGGCTACACCTTC. J is TRBJ1-2 and V is TRBV11-2; 8 bases are shared with TRBD1. The V gene end was trimmed by 5 bases and the J gene end by 2 bases; junction bases not matched to a gene: 4. The CDR3 extends over 14 amino acids. Germline V lookup: CDR1 SGHAT, CDR2 FQNNGV.

The chain combines TRBV28 with TRBJ1-2; D possibly corresponds to TRBD1 (6 bases). Trimming removed 3 bases from V and 3 bases from J, with 11 bases in between. Germline V CDR1 and CDR2: MDHEN, SYDVKM. The CDR3 has 14 residues. The DNA for the CDR3 is TGTGCCAGCAGTTTGAACAGGGTTGACTATGGCTACACCTTC. It codes for CASSLNRVDYGYTF.

The chain employs TRBV18 and TRBJ1-1; D not certain. V was shortened by 2 bases and J by 7 bases, with 11 bases between the two germline ends. From germline, CDR1 is KGHSH and CDR2 LQKENI. This CDR3 region has 13 residues. The CDR3 DNA is TGTGCCAGCTCACCAGGGAGACAAGTTGAAGCTTTCTTT. Translation: CASSPGRQVEAFF.

The chain recombines TRBV6-2 or TRBV6-3 with TRBJ1-5; 8 positions agree with TRBD1. The junction had 3 bases not matched to a gene; V was cut back by 6 bases and J by 2 bases. Germline CDR1 and CDR2: MNHEY and SVGEGT. This CDR3 is 14 amino acids long. Here the CDR3 reads CASSVTGGNQPQHF. In nucleotides, the CDR3 is TGTGCCAGCAGCGTGACAGGGGGCAATCAGCCCCAGCATTTT.

The rearrangement uses TRBV5-1 and TRBJ2-2; D is ambiguous. Germline V gene lookup returns CDR1 SGHRS and CDR2 YFSETQ. The CDR3 covers 15 residues. The germline V and J ends were trimmed by 0 bases and 7 bases, with 13 bases remaining between them. This CDR3 is CASSLVTAEVGELFF. CDR3 in DNA: TGCGCCAGCAGCTTGGTAACCGCCGAGGTCGGGGAGCTGTTTTTT.

The chain uses TRBV5-1 and TRBJ2-2; TRBD1 agrees at 8 bases. The ends lost 4 bases at V and 3 bases at J; junction bases unmatched: 8. Germline V gene lookup returns CDR1 SGHRS and CDR2 YFSETQ. The CDR3 is 16 residues long. The CDR3 region has the DNA TGCGCCAGCAGCCCAACCCGGGACAGGTACACCGGGGAGCTGTTTTTT. This sequence encodes CASSPTRDRYTGELFF.

The CDR3 DNA is TGTGCCAGCTCACAAATGGACAGGGAGTACGAGCAGTACTTC. Translated: CASSQMDREYEQYF. The chain uses TRBV18 and TRBJ2-7, with 8 nucleotides matching TRBD1. The trim removed 4 bases at V and 4 bases at J, leaving 6 bases unmatched. Germline V lookup: CDR1 KGHSH, CDR2 LQKENI. The CDR3 totals 14 residues.

Only a few counts were recorded for this clone. This sequence joins TRBV7-9 and TRBJ2-7; 7 bases are a match to TRBD2. Unmatched junction bases numbered 10, after V lost 3 bases and J lost 5 bases. CDR1 SEHNR and CDR2 FQNEAQ come from the germline V gene (reference sequence). The CDR3 runs 15 residues. CDR3 in amino acids: CASSFGGLGRDEQYV. The CDR3 bases are TGTGCCAGCAGCTTCGGTGGACTAGGCAGAGACGAGCAGTACGTC.

A note on this clone: The same CDR3 arises from other DNA sequences in this sample as well. CDR3 bases: TGTGCCATCAGTGGTCAGGGGTCCTATGGCTACACCTTC. Translation: CAISGQGSYGYTF. The chain has TRBV10-3 and TRBJ1-2; D is perhaps TRBD1 (6 bases). V lost 4 bases and J lost 4, with 10 bases in between. CDR3 length equals 13 residues. Germline V gives CDR1 ENHRY, CDR2 SYGVKD.

The chain combines TRBV27 with TRBJ2-3; 11 bases map to TRBD2. The germline gives CDR1 MNHEY, CDR2 SMNVEV (reference sequence). The V segment lost 2 bases and the J segment 7 bases; nucleotides outside the gene matches: 5. CDR3 length equals 15 residues. The DNA for the CDR3 is TGTGCCAGCAGTTTACTAGCGGGAGGAGGGAATACGCAGTATTTT. Residues: CASSLLAGGGNTQYF.

The chain has TRBV10-3 and TRBJ2-3; D remains unclear. Germline CDR1 is ENHRY and CDR2 is SYGVKD. Deletions cut 6 bases from V and 0 bases from J, with 7 bases between. The CDR3 has 13 residues. CDR3 coding DNA: TGTGCCATCAGCGGGTCGAGCACAGATACGCAGTATTTT. Translating it yields CAISGSSTDTQYF.

The rearrangement links TRBV7-2 to TRBJ2-7; D is possibly TRBD2 (5 bases). Germline CDR1 is SGHTA and CDR2 is FQGNSA. Trimming took 5 bases from V and 3 from J, leaving 11 bases between them. This CDR3 has 13 residues. CDR3 sequence reads: CASSPGKRYEQYV. The DNA for the CDR3 is TGTGCCAGCAGCCCCGGGAAGCGCTACGAGCAGTACGTC.

Comment on this clone: Other nucleotide sequences in the sample specify the same CDR3. J is TRBJ2-7 and V is TRBV18; D is undetermined. The CDR3 is made up of 13 amino acids. The germline CDR1 and CDR2 sequences are KGHSH and LQKENI. The germline V and J ends were trimmed by 0 bases and 4 bases, with 7 bases remaining between them. DNA of the CDR3: TGTGCCAGCTCACCACCGTCCAGTTACGAGCAGTACGTC. This gives the protein CASSPPSSYEQYV.

This rearrangement joins TRBV12-3 or TRBV12-4 to TRBJ2-4; D is ambiguous. V was pared by 2 bases and J by 7 bases, with 9 bases between. This CDR3 has 13 amino acids. CDR3 DNA: TGTGCCAGCAGTTTAACAGTCTACAACATTCAGTACTTC. It translates to CASSLTVYNIQYF.

The chain combines TRBV5-6 with TRBJ1-3; 12 nucleotides line up with TRBD1. The CDR3 loop spans 17 amino acids. The germline gives CDR1 SGHDT, CDR2 YYEEEE. V shed 3 bases and J 4 bases; nucleotides not matched to a gene: 8. The CDR3, as DNA: TGTGCCAGCAGCTACGGGACAGGGGGCATTCGGGGAAACACCATATATTTT. Translated, it gives CASSYGTGGIRGNTIYF. The full variable domain, its missing parts supplied by reference TRBV5-6 and TRBJ1-3, is DAGVTQSPTHLIKTRGQQVTLRCSPKSGHDTVSWYQQALGQGPQFIFQYYEEEERQRGNFPDRFSGHQFPNYSSELNVNALLLGDSALYLCASSYGTGGIRGNTIYFGEGSWLTVV.

The V and J genes are TRBV19 and TRBJ2-2; the D gene is possibly TRBD1 (5 bases). The V gene lost 1 base and the J gene lost 3 bases, with 6 bases spanning the gap. The germline V gene has CDR1 LNHDA and CDR2 SQIVND (reference sequence). The CDR3 runs to 14 residues. The CDR3 sequence: CASSIGQYTGELFF. For the CDR3, the DNA is TGTGCCAGTAGTATAGGACAGTACACCGGGGAGCTGTTTTTT.

The V gene is TRBV2, the J gene TRBJ1-4; no clear D. The CDR3 has 15 amino acids. From germline, CDR1 is SNHLY and CDR2 FYNNEI. Trimming took 6 bases from V and 3 from J, leaving 14 bases between them. The CDR3 loop reads CASRSREQSNEKLFF. CDR3 nucleotide sequence: TGTGCCAGCAGGTCGAGGGAGCAATCTAATGAAAAACTGTTTTTT.

The chain joins TRBV7-7 to TRBJ1-1, with TRBD1 matching 10 bases. This CDR3 spans 17 amino acids. CDR1 is SSHAT and CDR2 is FNYEAQ in the germline V gene (reference sequence). V shed 2 bases and J 3 bases; nucleotides not matched to a gene: 9. CDR3 coding DNA: TGTGCCAGCAGCTTAAACGGGACAGGGGAGTGGGACACTGAAGCTTTCTTT. Amino acid sequence: CASSLNGTGEWDTEAFF. The full variable domain, rest sourced from reference TRBV7-7 and TRBJ1-1, is GAGVSQSPRYKVTKRGQDVTLRCDPISSHATLYWYQQALGQGPEFLTYFNYEAQPDKSGLPSDRFSAERPEGSISTLTIQRTEQRDSAMYRCASSLNGTGEWDTEAFFGQGTRLTVV.

This clone occurred a few times. This sequence joins TRBV5-1 and TRBJ2-5; 8 bases are shared with TRBD1. The length of the CDR3 is 14 residues. Trimming cost V 0 bases and J 3 bases; bases outside gene matches: 1. In germline, CDR1 is SGHRS, CDR2 YFSETQ. DNA for the CDR3: TGCGCCAGCAGCTTGGGACAGGGGAAAGAGACCCAGTACTTC. This encodes CASSLGQGKETQYF.

This clone showed up just a few times. This rearrangement joins TRBV5-6 to TRBJ2-1; 9 nucleotides align to TRBD2. Germline CDR1 is SGHDT and CDR2 is YYEEEE. With V trimmed by 1 base and J by 10 bases, 12 bases remained unmatched. The CDR3 sequence is 16 residues long. CDR3 coding DNA: TGTGCCAGCAGCTTGAGTCTTAGCGGGGGATTTGGAGAGCAGTTCTTC. It is translated as CASSLSLSGGFGEQFF.

The chain recombines TRBV19 with TRBJ1-6; weak D call: TRBD1 (5 bases). The germline V gene has CDR1 LNHDA and CDR2 SQIVND (reference sequence). Trimming shortened V by 5 bases and J by 10 bases, and 15 bases separated the two germline ends. CDR3 length equals 14 residues. The CDR3 coding sequence is TGTGCCAGTAGTCTGGGGGGGTTCGACTCACCCCTCCACTTT. Translated, it gives CASSLGGFDSPLHF.

V gene TRBV5-4 combines with J gene TRBJ2-7; 8 nucleotides align to TRBD2. Looked up from germline, CDR1 is SGHNT and CDR2 is YYREEE (reference sequence). CDR3 length: 14 amino acids. J gave up 6 bases and V 2 bases, and 7 bases lay outside the gene matches. CDR3 bases: TGTGCCAGCAGCTTAGGAAGCGGGAGAAGCGAGCAGTACTTC. Translating gives CASSLGSGRSEQYF. Drawing the rest from reference TRBV5-4 and TRBJ2-7, the complete variable domain is ETGVTQSPTHLIKTRGQQVTLRCSSQSGHNTVSWYQQALGQGPQFIFQYYREEENGRGNFPPRFSGLQFPNYSSELNVNALELDDSALYLCASSLGSGRSEQYFGPGTRLTVT.